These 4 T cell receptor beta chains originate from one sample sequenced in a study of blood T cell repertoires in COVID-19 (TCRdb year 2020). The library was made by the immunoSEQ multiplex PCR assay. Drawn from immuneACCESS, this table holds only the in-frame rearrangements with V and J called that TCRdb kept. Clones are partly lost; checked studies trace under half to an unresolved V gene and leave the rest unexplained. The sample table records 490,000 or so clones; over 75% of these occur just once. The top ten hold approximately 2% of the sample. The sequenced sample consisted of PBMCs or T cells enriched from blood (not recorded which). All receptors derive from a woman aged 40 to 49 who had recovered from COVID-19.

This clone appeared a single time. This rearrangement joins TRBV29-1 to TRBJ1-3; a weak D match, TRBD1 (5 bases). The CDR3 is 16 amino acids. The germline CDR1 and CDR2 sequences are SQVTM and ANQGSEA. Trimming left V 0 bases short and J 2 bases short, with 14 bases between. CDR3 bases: TGCAGCGTTGAAGATAGAGATAAACAGGCTGGAAACACCATATATTTT. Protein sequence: CSVEDRDKQAGNTIYF.

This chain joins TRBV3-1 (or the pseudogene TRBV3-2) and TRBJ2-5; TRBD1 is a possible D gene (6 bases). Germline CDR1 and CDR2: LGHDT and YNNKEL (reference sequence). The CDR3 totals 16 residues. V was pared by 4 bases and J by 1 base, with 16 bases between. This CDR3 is CASSRDYRARQETQYF. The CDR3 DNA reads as TGTGCCAGCAGCCGAGACTACAGGGCCCGCCAAGAGACCCAGTACTTC.

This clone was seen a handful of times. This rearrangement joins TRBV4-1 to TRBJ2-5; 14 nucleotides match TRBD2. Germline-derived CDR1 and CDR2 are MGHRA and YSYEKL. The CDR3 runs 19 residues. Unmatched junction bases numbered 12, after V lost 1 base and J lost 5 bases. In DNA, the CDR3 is TGCGCCAGCAGCCAAGTAGATAGAGGACTAGCGGGAGGTGGGGAGACCCAGTACTTC. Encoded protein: CASSQVDRGLAGGGETQYF.

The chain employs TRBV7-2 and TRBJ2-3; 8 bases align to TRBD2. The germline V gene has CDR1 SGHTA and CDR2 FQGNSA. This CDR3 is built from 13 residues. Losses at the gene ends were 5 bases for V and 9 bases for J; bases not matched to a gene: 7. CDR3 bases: TGTGCCAGCAGCGGGGCCCGGGGGGGCACGCAGTATTTT. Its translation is CASSGARGGTQYF. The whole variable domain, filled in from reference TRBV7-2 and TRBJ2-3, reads GAGVSQSPSNKVTEKGKDVELRCDPISGHTALYWYRQSLGQGLEFLIYFQGNSAPDKSGLPSDRFSAERTGGSVSTLTIQRTQQEDSAVYLCASSGARGGTQYFGPGTRLTVL.